A single count supports the clone carrying this T cell receptor (beta chain). Study processing details: By means of reference gene primer amplification, nucleated cell counts were estimated. Clones were read by immunoSEQ multiplex PCR, and TCRdb kept only the in-frame ones, dropping some. V and J calls and clone size come straight from that table; D and trimming were deduced from the DNA. The data contain 200,000 to 250,000 clones, about 91% of them singletons. This sample was included in a study of blood T cell repertoires in COVID-19. About the study: Acute-phase and convalescent COVID-19 samples originated in the United States, Italy and Spain.

Germline CDR1 and CDR2: SQVTM and ANQGSEA. Trimming pared 6 bases from V and 0 bases from J, leaving 11 bases between. This CDR3 has 13 residues. This TCR was sampled from a woman younger than 45 with COVID-19, enrolled during active disease. The rearrangement links TRBV29-1 to TRBJ1-2; no firm D call. Sequenced: peripheral blood. Here the CDR3 DNA reads TGCAGCGTAACGACAACAGCTAACTATGGCTACACCTTC. This sequence encodes CSVTTTANYGYTF.